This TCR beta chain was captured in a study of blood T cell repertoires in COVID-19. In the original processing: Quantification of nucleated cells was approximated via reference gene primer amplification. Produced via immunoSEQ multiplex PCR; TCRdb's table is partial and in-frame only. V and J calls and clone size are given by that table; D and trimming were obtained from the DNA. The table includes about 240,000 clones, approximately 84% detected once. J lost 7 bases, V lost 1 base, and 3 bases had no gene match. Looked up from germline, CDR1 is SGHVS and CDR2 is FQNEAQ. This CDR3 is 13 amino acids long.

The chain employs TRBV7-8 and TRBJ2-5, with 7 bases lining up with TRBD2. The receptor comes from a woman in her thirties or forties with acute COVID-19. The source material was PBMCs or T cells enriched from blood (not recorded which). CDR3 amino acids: CASSLGREGTQYF. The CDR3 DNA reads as TGTGCCAGCAGCTTAGGCAGGGAGGGGACCCAGTACTTC. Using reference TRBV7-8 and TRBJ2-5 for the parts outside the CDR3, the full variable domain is GAGVSQSPRYKVAKRGQDVALRCDPISGHVSLFWYQQALGQGPEFLTYFQNEAQLDKSGLPSDRFFAERPEGSVSTLKIQRTQQEDSAVYLCASSLGREGTQYFGPGTRLLVL.